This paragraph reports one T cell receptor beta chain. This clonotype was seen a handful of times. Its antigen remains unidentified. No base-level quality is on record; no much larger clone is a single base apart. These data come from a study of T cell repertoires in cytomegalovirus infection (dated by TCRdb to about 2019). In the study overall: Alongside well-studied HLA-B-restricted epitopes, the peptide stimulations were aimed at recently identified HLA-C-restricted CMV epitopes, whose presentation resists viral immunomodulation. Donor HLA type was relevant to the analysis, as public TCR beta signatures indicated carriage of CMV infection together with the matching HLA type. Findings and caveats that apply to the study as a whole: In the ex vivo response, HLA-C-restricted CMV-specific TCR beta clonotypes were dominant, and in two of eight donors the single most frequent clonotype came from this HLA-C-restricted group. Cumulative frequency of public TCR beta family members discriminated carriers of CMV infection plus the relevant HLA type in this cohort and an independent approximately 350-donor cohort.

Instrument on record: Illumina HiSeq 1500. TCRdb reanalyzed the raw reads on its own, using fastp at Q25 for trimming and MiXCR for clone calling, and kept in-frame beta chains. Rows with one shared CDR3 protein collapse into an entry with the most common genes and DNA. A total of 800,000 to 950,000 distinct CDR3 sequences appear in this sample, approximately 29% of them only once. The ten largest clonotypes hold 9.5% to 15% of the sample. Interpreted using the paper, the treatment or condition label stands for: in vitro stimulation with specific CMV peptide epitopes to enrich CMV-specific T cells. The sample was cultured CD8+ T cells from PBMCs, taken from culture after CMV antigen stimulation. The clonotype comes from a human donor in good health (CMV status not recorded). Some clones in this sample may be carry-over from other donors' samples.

The encoded CDR3 is CATSDPGGDGNIQYF. The nucleotides are TGTGCCACCAGTGACCCCGGGGGGGATGGAAACATTCAGTACTTC. The V and J genes are TRBV24-1 and TRBJ2-4, with 8 bases in between that match TRBD2. Measured from the cysteine to the phenylalanine, the CDR3 is 15 residues long. Only CDR3 DNA remains: 45 bases, in frame from the first base. Unmatched junction bases come to 7, with V trimmed by 4 bases and J by 6 bases. CDR1 KGHDR and CDR2 SFDVKD were looked up in the germline V gene.